The following is a T cell receptor beta chain sequence with its context. What it binds is unknown. V was clipped by 2 bases and J by 4 bases, with 11 bases between them. CDR1 SEHNR and CDR2 FQNEAQ come from the germline V gene (reference sequence). This CDR3 contains 14 residues. The entry originates in a study of OX40 agonist ivuxolimab in advanced cancers. As for the study in general: Patients' therapy was ivuxolimab, an antibody that acts as an agonist of OX40 (CD134). Partial responses were recorded for three patients, including one with hepatocellular carcinoma and two with cutaneous melanoma. Study observations and caveats: Low normalized T-cell clonal expansion was also seen in some nonresponders. On average, a greater number of expanded clones characterised CD8+ T cells relative to CD4+.

The data were produced by immunoSEQ multiplex PCR, yet TCRdb's version contains in-frame clones alone and is incomplete. The data hold about 73,000 clones, with about nine tenths observed a single time. V is TRBV7-9 and J is TRBJ1-1; D might be TRBD1 (5 bases). The TCR sequence derives from an adult with an advanced solid tumor such as melanoma, head and neck, liver or kidney cancer. The specimen was CD4+ or CD8+ T cells sorted from blood, collected in a trial of the OX40 agonist ivuxolimab. The CDR3 bases are TGTGCCAGCAGCTTACAGGGTCTGGGCACTGAAGCTTTCTTT. Its translation: CASSLQGLGTEAFF.